A selection of T cell receptor beta chains follows, all from one sample in a study of cytomegalovirus exposure and HLA in healthy donors. Only in-frame clones appear in the TCRdb table, and some are missing; sequencing was by immunoSEQ multiplex PCR. In the table there are over 100,000 clones, around 75% of which are singletons. The sequenced sample consisted of PBMCs. All receptors derive from a young man in good health and CMV-seronegative. The CDR3 runs from the conserved cysteine through the conserved F or W. The D gene is left open where the match is weak. Not all rows give a size; the values are once, few, many and, for expanded clones, a class.

len	j_gene	d_gene	v_gene	abundance	CDR3nt	CDR3aa
16	TRBJ2-7	TRBD1	TRBV2	.	TGTGCCAGCAGTGAAGTCTGGTCAGGGGGCTCCTACGAGCAGTACTTC	CASSEVWSGGSYEQYF
14	TRBJ2-7	.	TRBV28	.	TGTGCCAGCAGTGCAATAGGACTTTTGGACGAGCAGTACTTC	CASSAIGLLDEQYF
14	TRBJ1-5	.	TRBV5-5	.	TGTGCCAGCAGCTTGGAAGCCTACAATCAGCCCCAGCATTTT	CASSLEAYNQPQHF
15	TRBJ1-5	.	TRBV6-1	.	TGTGCCAGCAGTGAAGAGGCGGGGGCGGCTCAGCCCCAGCATTTT	CASSEEAGAAQPQHF
13	TRBJ1-1	.	TRBV6-5	once	TGTGCCAGCGGCGTGCCCCGGGGAACTGAAGCTTTCTTT	CASGVPRGTEAFF
12	TRBJ1-6	.	TRBV6-1	.	TGTGCCAGCAGTACGGACAGTTCACCCCTCCACTTT	CASSTDSSPLHF
15	TRBJ1-1	TRBD1	TRBV6-5	.	TGTGCCAGCAGTTATTCCGGGACAGGGGATTATGGAGCTTTCTTT	CASSYSGTGDYGAFF
15	TRBJ2-3	.	TRBV27	.	TGTGCCAGCAGTCCCGACAGTATCGCGGCAGATACGCAGTATTTT	CASSPDSIAADTQYF
14	TRBJ1-1	.	TRBV5-6	.	TGTGCCAGCAGCTTGGAGGGGTGGATCACTGAAGCTTTCTTT	CASSLEGWITEAFF
15	TRBJ2-4	.	TRBV19	.	TGTGCCAGTAGTTCCGCGGGGGCCGCCAAAAACATTCAGTACTTC	CASSSAGAAKNIQYF
17	TRBJ2-7	.	TRBV6-1	.	TGTGCCAGCAGTGAAGCGTGGGGACATCAATTCCCCTACGAGCAGTACTTC	CASSEAWGHQFPYEQYF
15	TRBJ2-7	TRBD1	TRBV5-1	.	TGCGCCAGCAGACCGAGCCCGGGACAGGGGCCCGAGCAGTACTTC	CASRPSPGQGPEQYF
15	TRBJ1-6	.	TRBV6-1	.	TGTGCCAGCAGTGAGGGACACAATATTAATTCACCCCTCCACTTT	CASSEGHNINSPLHF
14	TRBJ1-4	TRBD1	TRBV7-9	.	TGTGCCAGCAGCGACGGACAGGGTCGCGAAAAACTGTTTTTT	CASSDGQGREKLFF
13	TRBJ1-2	.	TRBV28	.	TGTGCCAGTTCCCTCCGGGGGGGAGGTGGCTACACCTTC	CASSLRGGGGYTF
14	TRBJ2-5	TRBD1	TRBV5-1	.	TGCGCCAGCAGTTCTGGACAGGGGAGCGAGACCCAGTACTTC	CASSSGQGSETQYF
16	TRBJ2-2	TRBD1	TRBV7-8	.	TGTGCCAGCAGCTTAGGTGACAGGGGTAACACCGGGGAGCTGTTTTTT	CASSLGDRGNTGELFF
14	TRBJ1-2	TRBD1	TRBV2	.	TGTGCCAGCAGTGAACAGGGGGTTAGCTATGGCTACACCTTC	CASSEQGVSYGYTF
16	TRBJ1-1	TRBD1	TRBV7-8	.	TGTGCCAGCAGCTCACACCGGGACAGGGGGACCACTGAAGCTTTCTTT	CASSSHRDRGTTEAFF
13	TRBJ1-2	.	TRBV11-2	.	TGTGCCAGCAGCCCACGGACAAACTATGGCTACACCTTC	CASSPRTNYGYTF
14	TRBJ2-7	TRBD1	TRBV19	.	TGTGCCAGTAGTACCACAGGGGGATCGAACGAGCAGTACTTC	CASSTTGGSNEQYF
12	TRBJ1-2	.	TRBV4-1	.	TGCGCCAGCAGCCAAGGATTGCGCGGCTACACCTTC	CASSQGLRGYTF
14	TRBJ1-5	.	TRBV5-1	few	TGCGCCAGCAGCTTGCGGGGGGGCAATCAGCCCCAGCATTTT	CASSLRGGNQPQHF
12	TRBJ2-7	.	TRBV2	.	TGTGCCAGCAGAGTCAGGATTTTCGAGCAGTACTTC	CASRVRIFEQYF
14	TRBJ1-2	.	TRBV9	.	TGTGCCAGCAGCGTAGCTACAGCAAACTATGGCTACACCTTC	CASSVATANYGYTF
13	TRBJ1-2	.	TRBV28	.	TGTGCCAGCAGTTCCCAGGGAAGAGGTGGCTACACCTTC	CASSSQGRGGYTF
17	TRBJ2-3	TRBD2	TRBV5-1	.	TGCGCCAGCAGCGATAGACTAGCGGGGCTAGTCACAGATACGCAGTATTTT	CASSDRLAGLVTDTQYF
11	TRBJ2-5	.	TRBV6-1	.	TGTGCCAGCAGTGCCGAAGAGACCCAGTACTTC	CASSAEETQYF
18	TRBJ2-5	.	TRBV21-1	once	TGTGCCAGCAGCAAATCGGGAAGGGGGATGGAAGACCAAGAGACCCAGTACTTC	CASSKSGRGMEDQETQYF
16	TRBJ1-6	.	TRBV7-9	once	TGTGCCAGCAGCCCACCCCCAGGAGGGGTCGGGTCACCCCTCCACTTT	CASSPPPGGVGSPLHF
16	TRBJ1-6	.	TRBV15	few	TGTGCCACCAGCAGGGAGCCAGACCCGAGTAATTCACCCCTCCACTTT	CATSREPDPSNSPLHF
15	TRBJ1-2	.	TRBV6-5	.	TGTGCCAGCAGTGCCCTCGGGGGGGAGAGCTATGGCTACACCTTC	CASSALGGESYGYTF
15	TRBJ2-7	TRBD1	TRBV30	.	TGTGCCTGGGGGGTAGGGACAGGGAGCTCCTACGAGCAGTACTTC	CAWGVGTGSSYEQYF
15	TRBJ1-4	.	TRBV6-5	once	TGTGCCAGCAGTTGGGGATCCAAGGGGATAGGAAAACTGTTTTTT	CASSWGSKGIGKLFF
15	TRBJ2-2	TRBD2	TRBV28	.	TGTGCCAGCAGTTTAGGATTGCGGGAGACCGGGGAGCTGTTTTTT	CASSLGLRETGELFF
18	TRBJ2-1	TRBD2	TRBV14	.	TGTGCCAGCAGCCAAGAAACTAGCGGCGCACCCTTCTACAATGAGCAGTTCTTC	CASSQETSGAPFYNEQFF
14	TRBJ1-1	.	TRBV6-5	.	TGTGCCAGCAGTTACTCGAGTAGGAACACTGAAGCTTTCTTT	CASSYSSRNTEAFF
15	TRBJ2-7	TRBD1	TRBV6-1	.	TGTGCCAGCAGTGCGCGACAGGGCAGGTCCTACGAGCAGTACTTC	CASSARQGRSYEQYF
16	TRBJ1-6	TRBD1	TRBV11-2	.	TGTGCCAGCAGCCGGGACAGGGGAGCTGGTAATTCACCCCTCCACTTT	CASSRDRGAGNSPLHF
16	TRBJ1-4	TRBD1	TRBV2	.	TGTGCCAGCAGGCGGGACAGGGGGTTTACTAATGAAAAACTGTTTTTT	CASRRDRGFTNEKLFF
15	TRBJ2-7	TRBD2	TRBV2	once	TGTGCCAGCAGTAGAACTAGCGACCCTCTCTACGAGCAGTACTTC	CASSRTSDPLYEQYF
20	TRBJ2-1	TRBD2	TRBV28	once	TGTGCCAGCAGTTTATATCCCCTCCTCCTTAGCGGGGGGTCCTACAATGAGCAGTTCTTC	CASSLYPLLLSGGSYNEQFF
13	TRBJ2-7	TRBD1	TRBV11-2	.	TGTGCCAGCAGCCTCGAGGGACAGGGCGAGCAGTACTTC	CASSLEGQGEQYF
15	TRBJ1-5	.	TRBV19	.	TGTGCCAGTAGTATACGGGAGACCGGCAATCAGCCCCAGCATTTT	CASSIRETGNQPQHF
17	TRBJ2-6	.	TRBV27	.	TGTGCCAGCAGTTCCGAGGGATACAGCTCTGGGGCCAACGTCCTGACTTTC	CASSSEGYSSGANVLTF
16	TRBJ2-6	.	TRBV5-1	.	TGCGCCAGCAGCTTGGCCGGTGGTACTGGGGCCAACGGCCTGACTTTC	CASSLAGGTGANGLTF
17	TRBJ2-7	TRBD2	TRBV27	.	TGTGCCAGCAGTTTCCGGCCGACTAGCGGGGGCCCCTACGAGCAGTACTTC	CASSFRPTSGGPYEQYF
15	TRBJ2-3	.	TRBV29-1	.	TGCAGCGTCCATGGAGGGGTGGGGTTGACAGATACGCAGTATTTT	CSVHGGVGLTDTQYF
14	TRBJ1-3	.	TRBV9	once	TGTGCCAGCAGCGTAGCAGGATCTGGAAACACCATATATTTT	CASSVAGSGNTIYF
15	TRBJ1-3	.	TRBV5-1	.	TGCGCCAGCAGCCCCGGCGGCATCTCTGGAAACACCATATATTTT	CASSPGGISGNTIYF
15	TRBJ2-7	.	TRBV7-2	.	TGTGCCAGCAGCTTATCGGGGGGCCTCTCCTACGAGCAGTACTTC	CASSLSGGLSYEQYF